The rows below give T cell receptor beta chains drawn from one sample of a study of cytomegalovirus exposure and HLA in healthy donors. Data came from immunoSEQ multiplex PCR; TCRdb stores just in-frame clones and leaves some out. Of about 160,000 clones detected, 80% appear once; the ten largest clones hold 1.3%. The sequencing input was PBMCs. Receptors originate from a man aged 30 to 45 in good health and CMV-seronegative. Each CDR3 is given with its conserved first and last residue. A D gene is named only where the DNA matches it firmly. The size of a clone is reported for some rows only, either as once, few or many, or as a class for expanded clones.

abundance	v_gene	j_gene	d_gene	CDR3aa	CDR3nt
.	TRBV28	TRBJ1-1	TRBD1	CASSLGTGVINTEAFF	TGTGCCAGCAGTCTAGGGACAGGTGTTATTAACACTGAAGCTTTCTTT
.	TRBV6-5	TRBJ2-4	TRBD2	CASSYTPTSAKNIQYF	TGTGCCAGCAGTTACACCCCGACTAGCGCCAAAAACATTCAGTACTTC
few	TRBV29-1	TRBJ2-7	.	CSVGWGGDTYEQYF	TGCAGCGTTGGGTGGGGGGGGGACACCTACGAGCAGTACTTC
.	TRBV5-6	TRBJ2-7	TRBD1	CASSGQVYEQYF	TGTGCCAGCAGCGGACAGGTCTACGAGCAGTACTTC
.	TRBV30	TRBJ2-2	TRBD2	CAWGRGGAHTGELFF	TGTGCCTGGGGTCGCGGGGGGGCGCACACCGGGGAGCTGTTTTTT
.	TRBV7-3	TRBJ1-1	.	CASSVFMNTEAFF	TGTGCCAGCAGCGTCTTTATGAACACTGAAGCTTTCTTT
.	TRBV6-5	TRBJ2-7	TRBD1	CASRRDSSYEQYF	TGTGCCAGCAGAAGGGACAGCTCCTACGAGCAGTACTTC
.	TRBV7-8	TRBJ2-2	.	CASSLDRRDTGELFF	TGTGCCAGCAGCCTAGACCGGAGGGACACCGGGGAGCTGTTTTTT
.	TRBV7-3	TRBJ2-5	TRBD2	CASSHQAEASGGQETQYF	TGTGCCAGCAGCCATCAGGCAGAGGCTAGCGGGGGCCAAGAGACCCAGTACTTC
.	TRBV5-6	TRBJ1-4	TRBD1	CASSLFGTDEKLFF	TGTGCCAGCAGCTTGTTCGGGACAGATGAAAAACTGTTTTTT
few	TRBV5-4	TRBJ2-1	.	CASSSPGAYNEQFF	TGTGCCAGCAGCTCCCCGGGGGCCTACAATGAGCAGTTCTTC
few	TRBV6-1	TRBJ1-1	.	CASSGSRGGQNTEAFF	TGTGCCAGCAGTGGGAGCCGGGGGGGTCAGAACACTGAAGCTTTCTTT
once	TRBV2	TRBJ1-2	.	CASSEGGRDGYTF	TGTGCCAGCAGTGAAGGGGGGCGAGATGGCTACACCTTC
.	TRBV29-1	TRBJ1-1	.	CSVNTGWDTEAFF	TGCAGCGTTAACACGGGGTGGGACACTGAAGCTTTCTTT
.	TRBV29-1	TRBJ2-5	.	CSVEDGSAQYF	TGCAGCGTTGAAGATGGTAGCGCCCAGTACTTC
.	TRBV4-1	TRBJ2-3	TRBD2	CASSQDSGGTDTQYF	TGCGCCAGCAGCCAAGATAGCGGGGGGACAGATACGCAGTATTTT
.	TRBV19	TRBJ1-2	TRBD1	CASSGDRDPNYGYTF	TGTGCCAGTAGTGGTGACAGGGATCCTAACTATGGCTACACCTTC
once	TRBV4-3	TRBJ2-7	.	CASSQDIQDYEQYF	TGCGCCAGCAGCCAAGATATACAGGACTACGAGCAGTACTTC
.	TRBV11-2	TRBJ2-2	.	CASRQTTSVNTGELFF	TGTGCCAGCAGGCAGACCACGAGCGTGAACACCGGGGAGCTGTTTTTT
.	TRBV28	TRBJ2-7	TRBD2	CASSYSGNSYEQYF	TGTGCCAGCAGCTATAGCGGGAACTCCTACGAGCAGTACTTC
.	TRBV18	TRBJ1-4	.	CASSPSDEKLFF	TGTGCCAGCTCACCGTCCGATGAAAAACTGTTTTTT
.	TRBV6-6	TRBJ1-5	.	CASSYVGAFQPQHF	TGTGCCAGCAGTTACGTAGGGGCGTTTCAGCCCCAGCATTTT
.	TRBV27	TRBJ1-2	.	CASSSEGATNYGYTF	TGTGCCAGCAGCTCCGAAGGGGCCACTAACTATGGCTACACCTTC